This T cell receptor beta chain was recovered during a study of OX40 agonist ivuxolimab in advanced cancers. The V end was cut by 0 bases, the J end by 4 bases, with 5 bases between. Germline CDR1 reads SGHTA; CDR2 reads FQGNSA. The CDR3 is 13 amino acids. Here immunoSEQ multiplex PCR was the method, and the copy in TCRdb shows in-frame clones only, minus some. The sample has over 80,000 clones; roughly 80% are singletons. The clonotype originates from an adult with an advanced solid tumor such as melanoma, head and neck, liver or kidney cancer. Sequences were derived from CD4+ or CD8+ T cells sorted from blood, sampled in a trial of the OX40 agonist ivuxolimab. The rearrangement links TRBV7-2 to TRBJ2-3, with D unresolved. The CDR3 is CASSLASPDTQYF. The DNA for the CDR3 is TGTGCCAGCAGCTTAGCATCTCCAGATACGCAGTATTTT.